These 19 T cell receptor beta chains originate from one sample sequenced in a study of technical replicates of blood from several donors. Sequencing used immunoSEQ multiplex PCR; TCRdb keeps in-frame clones, though not all of them. The repertoire holds under 80,000 clones, with around 97% as singletons. The source material was T cells isolated from PBMCs. The receptors stem from a human donor in good health.

The CDR3 spells CASSLAASGRYSYEQYF. In nucleotides, the CDR3 is TGTGCCAGCAGCTTAGCTGCTAGCGGGCGATACTCCTACGAGCAGTACTTC. The chain couples TRBV11-2 to TRBJ2-7; TRBD2 matches 8 bases. Per the germline V gene, CDR1 is SGHAT and CDR2 is FQNNGV. This CDR3 has 17 residues. Unmatched junction bases numbered 8, after V lost 1 base and J lost 0 bases.

This sequence joins TRBV4-1 and TRBJ2-3; 11 nucleotides align to TRBD2. CDR1 is MGHRA and CDR2 is YSYEKL in the germline V gene. Trimming at V came to 4 bases and at J to 2 bases, leaving 5 bases not matched to a gene. The CDR3 is made up of 16 amino acids. For the CDR3, the DNA is TGCGCCAGCAGCCGAGGGACTAGCGGCATCACAGATACGCAGTATTTT. Encoded protein: CASSRGTSGITDTQYF.

This rearrangement joins TRBV10-2 to TRBJ2-1; 9 bases are shared with TRBD2. The germline gives CDR1 WSHSY, CDR2 SAAADI. Trimming at V came to 3 bases and at J to 4 bases, leaving 4 bases not matched to a gene. The CDR3 covers 15 residues. The CDR3 region is CASSDTSGPYNEQFF. The DNA of the CDR3 is TGCGCCAGCAGTGATACTAGCGGGCCGTACAATGAGCAGTTCTTC.

This sequence joins TRBV12-5 and TRBJ2-6; D is unresolved. Trimming left V 4 bases short and J 0 bases short, with 10 bases between. In germline, CDR1 is LGHNT, CDR2 FRNRAP. The CDR3 length is 16 residues. The CDR3 DNA reads TGTGCTAGTGGTTCCCCGCTATACTCTGGGGCCAACGTCCTGACTTTC. This encodes CASGSPLYSGANVLTF.

V gene TRBV25-1 combines with J gene TRBJ2-5; D unclear. V dropped 2 bases and J dropped 4 bases, with 11 bases sitting between them. The length of the CDR3 is 14 residues. Germline V lookup: CDR1 MGHDK, CDR2 SYGVNS. The CDR3 sequence: CASSEDTGIETQYF. In nucleotides, the CDR3 is TGTGCCAGCAGTGAAGACACCGGAATAGAGACCCAGTACTTC.

This chain's CDR3 is CASSFGGGGQPQHF. CDR3 nucleotide sequence: TGTGCCAGCAGCTTCGGGGGAGGGGGACAGCCCCAGCATTTT. J is TRBJ1-5 and V is TRBV11-3; the D gene is possibly TRBD1 (6 bases). V lost 3 bases and J lost 7, with 13 bases in between. This CDR3 spans 14 amino acids. Germline V gives CDR1 SGHNT, CDR2 YENEEA.

Here the CDR3 reads CASSYTEMIETQYF. The CDR3 DNA reads TGCGCCAGCAGTTATACTGAGATGATAGAGACCCAGTACTTC. The V and J genes are TRBV5-1 and TRBJ2-5; no clear D. The CDR3 has 14 residues. V was pared by 5 bases and J by 4 bases, with 15 bases between. Germline assignment: CDR1 SGHRS and CDR2 YFSETQ.

This rearrangement joins TRBV28 to TRBJ2-7, with TRBD2 matching 8 bases. The germline CDR1 and CDR2 sequences are MDHEN and SYDVKM. With V trimmed by 5 bases and J by 3 bases, 6 bases remained unmatched. The CDR3 contains 14 residues. Here the CDR3 reads CASSIGLARYEQYF. DNA of the CDR3: TGTGCCAGCAGTATCGGACTAGCCCGCTACGAGCAGTACTTC.

The rearrangement uses TRBV7-6 and TRBJ2-2; TRBD2 agrees at 11 bases. V dropped 4 bases and J dropped 7; count of bases not matched to a gene: 11. CDR3 size: 17 residues. Germline CDR1 SGHVS, CDR2 FNYEAQ. The CDR3 region has the DNA TGTGCCAGCAGCTCTTCTACTAGCGGGAGTGGGATCGGGGAGCTGTTTTTT. It specifies CASSSSTSGSGIGELFF.

V gene TRBV30 combines with J gene TRBJ1-4; possibly TRBD1 for D (6 bases). The germline CDR1 and CDR2 sequences are GTSNPN and SVGIG (reference sequence). V was pared by 2 bases and J by 10 bases, with 14 bases between. The CDR3 sequence is 13 residues long. Written as DNA, the CDR3 is TGTGCCTGGAGTCGTGGGGGCGGGGGAAAACTGTTTTTT. It encodes CAWSRGGGGKLFF.

J is TRBJ2-1 and V is TRBV5-6; TRBD2 might be the D (6 bases). CDR1 SGHDT and CDR2 YYEEEE come from the germline V gene. Between the trimmed V and J ends, which lost 0 bases and 9 bases, there was a span of 19 bases. CDR3 length: 16 amino acids. The CDR3 loop is CASSLEPYGTFSEQFF. CDR3 bases: TGTGCCAGCAGCTTGGAACCCTACGGGACTTTTAGTGAGCAGTTCTTC.

This chain uses TRBV29-1 with TRBJ2-3; TRBD2 is a possible D gene (6 bases). The ends were cut back, 5 bases at V and 7 bases at J, with 19 bases in the middle. CDR3 length equals 14 residues. Germline V lookup: CDR1 SQVTM, CDR2 ANQGSEA. Written as DNA, the CDR3 is TGCAGCGTTTTTCGGACCGGGGGTGGAAATACGCAGTATTTT. Translation: CSVFRTGGGNTQYF.

The CDR3 reads CASSTSWGNTEAFF. The CDR3 bases are TGTGCCAGCTCCACTAGCTGGGGGAACACTGAAGCTTTCTTT. The chain joins TRBV5-4 to TRBJ1-1; no reliable D call. The CDR3 contains 14 residues. Germline V gene lookup returns CDR1 SGHNT and CDR2 YYREEE (reference sequence). V was pared by 7 bases and J by 1 base, with 14 bases between.

The chain joins TRBV27 to TRBJ2-7; weak D call: TRBD2 (7 bases). The V end was cut by 2 bases, the J end by 4 bases, with 9 bases between. Looked up from germline, CDR1 is MNHEY and CDR2 is SMNVEV (reference sequence). The CDR3 covers 13 residues. The CDR3 sequence: CASSLRGGYEQYF. CDR3 DNA sequence: TGTGCCAGCAGTTTAAGGGGGGGATACGAGCAGTACTTC.

This sequence joins TRBV29-1 and TRBJ2-7, with 7 bases identical to TRBD2. Germline loops: CDR1 SQVTM, CDR2 ANQGSEA. The CDR3 is 13 amino acids. The V gene end was trimmed by 0 bases and the J gene end by 5 bases; junction bases not matched to a gene: 4. This CDR3 is CSVEDKGGNEQYF. CDR3 nucleotides: TGCAGCGTTGAAGATAAGGGAGGGAACGAGCAGTACTTC.

This chain joins TRBV30 and TRBJ1-2, with 12 bases matching TRBD1. CDR1 is GTSNPN and CDR2 is SVGIG in the germline V gene (reference sequence). The CDR3 spans 15 residues. The CDR3 sequence is CAIKGDRGRDYGYTF. The CDR3 nucleotides are TGTGCGATCAAAGGGGACAGGGGGCGCGACTATGGCTACACCTTC. The variable domain in full, completed from reference TRBV30 and TRBJ1-2, reads SQTIHQWPATLVQPVGSPLSLECTVEGTSNPNLYWYRQAAGRGLQLLFYSVGIGQISSEVPQNLSASRPQDRQFILSSKKLLLSDSGFYLCAIKGDRGRDYGYTFGSGTRLTVV.

V and J are TRBV2 and TRBJ2-7; 10 bases fit TRBD2. Germline V lookup: CDR1 SNHLY, CDR2 FYNNEI. Unmatched junction bases numbered 7, after V lost 4 bases and J lost 7 bases. The CDR3 has 14 residues. In DNA, the CDR3 is TGTGCCAGCAGTGTACTAGCGGGAATCAGGGAGCAGTACTTC. Translated: CASSVLAGIREQYF.

The chain uses TRBV30 and TRBJ2-3; TRBD2 matches at 7 bases. The J segment lost 5 bases and the V segment lost 1 base, leaving 12 bases of the junction unmatched. Germline CDR1 is GTSNPN and CDR2 is SVGIG (reference sequence). This CDR3 is built from 16 residues. The CDR3 region is CAWSGGEGGRIDTQYF. In DNA form, the CDR3 reads TGTGCCTGGAGTGGTGGGGAGGGTGGTCGAATAGATACGCAGTATTTT.

The chain joins TRBV6-5 to TRBJ1-1; 7 bases fit TRBD1. V shed 5 bases and J 4 bases; nucleotides not matched to a gene: 10. This CDR3 contains 15 residues. Looked up from germline, CDR1 is MNHEY and CDR2 is SVGAGI. Here the CDR3 DNA reads TGTGCCAGCAGTAGAACCTACAGGGGAGGCACTGAAGCTTTCTTT. Its translation: CASSRTYRGGTEAFF.